The present T cell receptor beta chain was sequenced within a study of blood T cells in healthy people across ages. Study-wide results and caveats: Greater diversity and more naive CD4+ cells were seen in long-lived donors than in aged donors. The study could not conclusively compare naive and antigen-experienced cells, given its unsorted PBMCs.

Trimming pared 3 bases from V and 8 bases from J, leaving 5 bases between. Germline CDR1 and CDR2: DFQATT and SNEGSKA (reference sequence). This CDR3 is 10 amino acids long. Through a sample-barcoded 5' primer and a J-beta primer mix, a second PCR was run for roughly 7 to 12 cycles. MiXCR, applied by TCRdb to the 5' RACE reads, yields one record per CDR3 protein. In the table there are 750,000 to 950,000 distinct CDR3 sequences, almost 30% of which are singletons. A note on this clonotype: Its antigen is not known.

Separately, the same data were catalogued under a study of T cells of mothers and their children. That source reports: Every mother produced more than 9.5 million TCR beta CDR3 reads, whereas every child provided several million. Unrelated mother-child pairs always had slightly, but never significantly, lower normalized overlap than related pairs.

Input material: blood. The sequence derives from a woman in her thirties or forties in good health. V usage is TRBV20-1 and J usage is TRBJ2-1; D gene uncertain. The CDR3, as DNA: TGCAGTGCTAGTTGGTATGAGCAGTTCTTC. This translates into CSASWYEQFF.